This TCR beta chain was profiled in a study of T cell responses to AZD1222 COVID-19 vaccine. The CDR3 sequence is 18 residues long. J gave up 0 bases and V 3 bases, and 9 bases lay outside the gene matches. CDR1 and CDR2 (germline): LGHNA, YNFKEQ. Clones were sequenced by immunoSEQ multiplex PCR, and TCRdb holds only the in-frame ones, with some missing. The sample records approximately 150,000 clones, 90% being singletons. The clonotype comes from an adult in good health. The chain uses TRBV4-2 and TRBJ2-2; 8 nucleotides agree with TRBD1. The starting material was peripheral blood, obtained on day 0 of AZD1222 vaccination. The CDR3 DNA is TGTGCCAGCAGCCACGAGGGGAGGACAGGGCCGAACACCGGGGAGCTGTTTTTT. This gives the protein CASSHEGRTGPNTGELFF.